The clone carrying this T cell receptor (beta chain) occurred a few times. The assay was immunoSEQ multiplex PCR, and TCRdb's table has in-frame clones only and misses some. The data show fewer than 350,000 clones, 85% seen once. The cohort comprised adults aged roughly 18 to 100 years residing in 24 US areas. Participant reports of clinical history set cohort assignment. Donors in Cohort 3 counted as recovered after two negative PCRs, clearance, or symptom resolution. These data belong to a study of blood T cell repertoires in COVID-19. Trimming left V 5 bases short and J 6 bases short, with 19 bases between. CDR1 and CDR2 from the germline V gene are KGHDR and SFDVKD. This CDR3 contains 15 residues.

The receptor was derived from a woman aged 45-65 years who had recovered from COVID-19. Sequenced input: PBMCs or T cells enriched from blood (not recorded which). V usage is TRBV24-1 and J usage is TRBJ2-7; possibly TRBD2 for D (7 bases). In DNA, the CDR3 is TGTGCCACCAGTGCCAACTGGGGGGGGCAGGGCGAGCAGTACTTC. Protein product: CATSANWGGQGEQYF.